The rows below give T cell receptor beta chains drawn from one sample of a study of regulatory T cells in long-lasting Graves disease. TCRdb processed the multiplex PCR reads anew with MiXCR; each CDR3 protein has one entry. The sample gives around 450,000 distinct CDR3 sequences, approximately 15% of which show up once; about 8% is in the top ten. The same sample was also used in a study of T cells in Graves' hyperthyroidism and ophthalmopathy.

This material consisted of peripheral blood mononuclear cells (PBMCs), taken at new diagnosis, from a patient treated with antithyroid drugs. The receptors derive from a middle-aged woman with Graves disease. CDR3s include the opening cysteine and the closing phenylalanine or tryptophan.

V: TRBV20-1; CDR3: CSARGGGTTSPAYEQYF
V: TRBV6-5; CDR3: CASSYGPTGANVLTF
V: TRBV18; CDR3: CASSPPGDNEQFF
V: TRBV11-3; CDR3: CASSRVFGELFF
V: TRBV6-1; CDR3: CASRPQLDTGELFF
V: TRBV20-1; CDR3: CSAPTSGRAGSTDTQYF
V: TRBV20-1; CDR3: CSARVGTISNQPQHF
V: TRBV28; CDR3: CASTPGKESYEQYF
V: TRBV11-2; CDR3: CASRPRPGEAFF
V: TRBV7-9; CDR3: CASSAGQYQPQHF
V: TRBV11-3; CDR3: CASSLDAQANTEAFF
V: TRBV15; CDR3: CATSKTGRAYEQYF
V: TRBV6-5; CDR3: CASSFTGTGSYEQYF
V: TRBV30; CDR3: CACLTGTPGNTIYF
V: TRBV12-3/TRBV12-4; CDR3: CASSPTGQGAINEQFF
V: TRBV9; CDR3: CASSASGRSQETQYF
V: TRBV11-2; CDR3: CASSISGRGSYEQYF
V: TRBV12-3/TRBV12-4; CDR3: CASSRLAGPVDTQYF
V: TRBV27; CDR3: CASRNPPAGYNEQFF
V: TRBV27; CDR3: CASSFGGKEAFF
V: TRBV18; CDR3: CASSPPSRSGAKEQFF
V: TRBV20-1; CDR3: CSATRGLAGAEQFF
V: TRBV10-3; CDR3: CAISESEVRAPLHF
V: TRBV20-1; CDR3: CSAEGQSNTGELFF
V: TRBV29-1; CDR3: CSVEPQVMNTEAFF
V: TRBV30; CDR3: CAWSRDSYTGELFF
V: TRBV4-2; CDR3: CASSQDPLRQGFNEQFF
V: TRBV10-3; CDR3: CAISSTEYNEQFF
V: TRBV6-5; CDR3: CASSSSEETQYF
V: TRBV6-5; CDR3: CASSYQGTGGNEQFF
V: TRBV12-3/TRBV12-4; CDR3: CASSLEGAFQETQYF
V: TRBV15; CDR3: CATSSGLAANTGELFF
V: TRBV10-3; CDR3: CATRQELDYGYTF
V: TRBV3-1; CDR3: CASSQGGLAGGGTGELFF
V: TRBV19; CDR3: CASSSGTSGRYEQYF
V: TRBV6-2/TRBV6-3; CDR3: CASTTGGWNTEAFF
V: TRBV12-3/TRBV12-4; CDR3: CASSSQRGFYEQYF
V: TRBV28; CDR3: CASTWGPGREQYF
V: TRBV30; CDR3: CAWSVGSGSNQPQHF
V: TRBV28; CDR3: CASSLPQGVSQHF
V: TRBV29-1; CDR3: CSAYLRASEGANVLTF
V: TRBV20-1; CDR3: CSARDANRTGARNEQFF
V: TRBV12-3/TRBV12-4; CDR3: CAWGGGRYNEQFF
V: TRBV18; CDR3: CASSPTGIHQETQYF
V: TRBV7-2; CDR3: CASSPGDLGTGELFF
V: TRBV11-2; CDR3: CASSLDRGGLAGVTLSYEQYF
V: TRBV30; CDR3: CAWSVRGPGYGYTF
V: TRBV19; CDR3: CASSIAHLRGDNQPQHF
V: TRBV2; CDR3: CASARQGPRSNQPQHF
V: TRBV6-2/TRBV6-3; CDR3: CASSYSKLASYEQYF
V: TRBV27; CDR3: CASSSPYSGETQYF
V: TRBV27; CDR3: CASRAPGQGYTF
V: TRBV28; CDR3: CASSPIQGGIEAFF
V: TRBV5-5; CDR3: CASSWRTDDYEQYF
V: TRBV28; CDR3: CASSSWGAGWGETQYF
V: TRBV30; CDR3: CAWSESGVGGYTF
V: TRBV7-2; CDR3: CASSPGQGWDSPLHF